This note documents a single T cell receptor (beta chain) sequence. Time point reported: persistent/refractory GD, antithyroid drugs over 5 years with positive TRAb. Isolated PBMC RNA provided the starting material for the TCR library. Guidelines of the American Thyroid Association were used to diagnose Graves' disease. The germline gives CDR1 MDHEN, CDR2 SYDVKM. The CDR3 is 16 residues long. The ends were cut back, 3 bases at V and 1 base at J, with 14 bases in the middle. The data are from a study of regulatory T cells in long-lasting Graves disease. Study as a whole: Over 5 years of antithyroid drugs with positive TSH receptor antibodies was taken to mean persistent Graves' disease.

Library construction for TCR beta used iRepertoire HTBI primers and Arm-PCR of CDR3 regions. Authors' data handling: Identified segments across samples numbered about 60 TRBV and 14 to 15 TRBJ. MiXCR, applied by TCRdb to the multiplex PCR reads, yields one record per CDR3 protein. These V and J calls are TCRdb output, not the study's own analysis. The profile shows about 450,000 distinct CDR3 sequences, roughly a quarter of them singletons. The chain links TRBV28 to TRBJ2-3; D is ambiguous. Sequenced material: peripheral blood mononuclear cells (PBMCs), taken when the disease was refractory, from a patient treated with antithyroid drugs. The source of this sequence is a female donor with Graves disease. The CDR3 DNA reads TGTGCCAGCAGTTTGCCCACACCTATGGGCACAGATACGCAGTATTTT. Its protein is CASSLPTPMGTDTQYF.